These 19 T cell receptor beta chains share one sample of origin, sequenced in a study of blood T cell repertoires in COVID-19. Assay: immunoSEQ multiplex PCR; the TCRdb copy retains only in-frame clones and omits some. The sample has about 140,000 clones; around four fifths are singletons. Sequencing used PBMCs or T cells enriched from blood (not recorded which). The origin of the receptors is a woman between 40 and 55 years old who had recovered from COVID-19.

The chain uses TRBV19 and TRBJ1-5; D remains unclear. Trimming pared 5 bases from V and 4 bases from J, leaving 9 bases between. Germline assignment: CDR1 LNHDA and CDR2 SQIVND (reference sequence). This CDR3 spans 13 amino acids. DNA of the CDR3: TGTGCCAGTAGTGAACATTTTAATCAGCCCCAGCATTTT. Amino acid sequence: CASSEHFNQPQHF.

A single count supports this clone. The genes are TRBV2 and TRBJ1-2, with D perhaps matching TRBD1 (6 bases). The CDR3 has 17 amino acids. Looked up from germline, CDR1 is SNHLY and CDR2 is FYNNEI. Trimming removed 2 bases at V and 1 base at J, with 17 bases between. CDR3 protein: CASSEYATGFGNYGYTF. The CDR3 DNA reads as TGTGCCAGCAGTGAATACGCTACAGGGTTTGGTAACTATGGCTACACCTTC.

V usage is TRBV6-5 and J usage is TRBJ2-2; TRBD1 is a possible D gene (6 bases). This CDR3 is 14 amino acids long. Per germline, CDR1 MNHEY and CDR2 SVGAGI. Trimming pared 5 bases from V and 3 bases from J, leaving 10 bases between. This CDR3 reads CASSIQGYTGELFF. For the CDR3, the DNA is TGTGCCAGCAGTATACAGGGCTACACCGGGGAGCTGTTTTTT.

The chain has TRBV12-3 or TRBV12-4 and TRBJ2-7; TRBD1 matches at 7 bases. Trimming at V came to 7 bases and at J to 3 bases, leaving 0 bases not matched to a gene. The CDR3 spans 11 residues. The CDR3 DNA sequence: TGTGCCAGCAACAGGGGCTACGAGCAGTACTTC. Translating it yields CASNRGYEQYF.

The CDR3 reads CASKAERGASTYEQYF. In DNA form, the CDR3 reads TGTGCCAGCAAGGCAGAGCGGGGGGCCTCCACCTACGAGCAGTACTTC. The rearrangement joins TRBV2 to TRBJ2-7; 9 nucleotides align to TRBD2. The CDR3 consists of 16 residues. From germline, CDR1 is SNHLY and CDR2 FYNNEI. Germline trimming cut 7 bases from V and 2 bases from J; bases unmatched to any gene: 12.

V is TRBV6-4 and J is TRBJ1-2, with unresolved D. Trimming cost V 6 bases and J 8 bases, with 22 bases left between them. CDR1 MRHNA and CDR2 SNTAGT come from the germline V gene. The CDR3 has 15 residues. For the CDR3, the DNA is TGTGCCAGCAGCGACGGTGAATGGCCCTCCGGGGGCTACACCTTC. Translation gives CASSDGEWPSGGYTF.

The gene calls are TRBV5-1 and TRBJ2-5, with 7 bases lining up with TRBD2. CDR1 SGHRS and CDR2 YFSETQ come from the germline V gene. The CDR3 has 12 amino acids. The trim removed 6 bases at V and 3 bases at J, leaving 2 bases unmatched. The CDR3 is CASKRGEETQYF. CDR3 coding DNA: TGCGCCAGCAAACGGGGGGAAGAGACCCAGTACTTC.

The chain is built from TRBV12-3 or TRBV12-4 and TRBJ1-2, with D unclear. The V end was cut by 5 bases, the J end by 2 bases, with 9 bases between. The CDR3 has 13 amino acids. CDR3 sequence: CASSPQRNYGYTF. For the CDR3, the DNA is TGTGCCAGCAGTCCACAGAGAAACTATGGCTACACCTTC.

The chain has TRBV30 and TRBJ1-4, with 10 bases fitting TRBD1. The CDR3 loop spans 16 amino acids. J gave up 4 bases and V 3 bases, and 8 bases lay outside the gene matches. Germline V gene data show CDR1 as GTSNPN and CDR2 as SVGIG (reference sequence). DNA for the CDR3: TGTGCCTGGAGCCTGGGGACAGGGGCGCATAATGAAAAACTGTTTTTT. Protein product: CAWSLGTGAHNEKLFF.

The chain couples TRBV18 to TRBJ2-1; TRBD1 matches 9 bases. This CDR3 has 14 residues. Looked up from germline, CDR1 is KGHSH and CDR2 is LQKENI. V lost 4 bases to trimming and J lost 7 bases; unmatched junction nucleotides: 5. CDR3 sequence: CASSLAGTGNEQFF. CDR3 nucleotides: TGTGCCAGCTCACTGGCCGGGACAGGGAATGAGCAGTTCTTC.

The J gene is TRBJ2-7, the V gene TRBV27; no firm D call. With 0 bases removed from V and 2 bases from J, the gap between germline ends came to 8 bases. In germline, CDR1 is MNHEY, CDR2 SMNVEV (reference sequence). The CDR3 runs to 14 residues. The CDR3 DNA follows: TGTGCCAGCAGTTTATCGGCGGATCCCTACGAGCAGTACTTC. This codes for CASSLSADPYEQYF.

This clone was seen once. The J gene is TRBJ2-3, the V gene TRBV25-1; D perhaps matches TRBD1 (6 bases). The CDR3 runs to 18 residues. Germline CDR1 and CDR2: MGHDK and SYGVNS. V gave up 3 bases and J gave up 1 base, with 20 bases separating them. The CDR3 DNA reads TGTGCCAGCAGTGATCGACAGGACTTTCTTTTGGGCACAGATACGCAGTATTTT. This gives the protein CASSDRQDFLLGTDTQYF.

The chain recombines TRBV4-2 with TRBJ2-5, with 10 bases that match TRBD2. This CDR3 is built from 17 residues. V lost 1 base, J lost 4 bases, and 9 bases stayed unmatched. Per germline, CDR1 LGHNA and CDR2 YNFKEQ. CDR3 DNA sequence: TGTGCCAGCAGCCAAGGGGCTGGTGCTAGCGGGGGAGAGACCCAGTACTTC. It codes for CASSQGAGASGGETQYF.

This sequence joins TRBV11-2 and TRBJ2-7, with D perhaps TRBD1 (6 bases). Trimming left V 2 bases short and J 1 base short, with 12 bases between. There are 15 residues in the CDR3. CDR1 is SGHAT and CDR2 is FQNNGV in the germline V gene. The DNA for the CDR3 is TGTGCCAGCAGCTTACAAGGGACAACTTCCTACGAGCAGTACTTC. Translated, it gives CASSLQGTTSYEQYF.

The genes are TRBV29-1 and TRBJ1-2; tentative D call: TRBD1 (6 bases). Germline V gives CDR1 SQVTM, CDR2 ANQGSEA. The germline V and J ends were trimmed by 3 bases and 4 bases, with 15 bases remaining between them. CDR3 length equals 14 residues. The DNA for the CDR3 is TGCAGCGTTGAGGACAACCAGGGGAGCTATGGCTACACCTTC. It codes for CSVEDNQGSYGYTF.

This clone was detected a few times. Here the CDR3 reads CASSPGQGRENTIYF. The CDR3 DNA reads as TGTGCCAGCTCACCCGGACAGGGGCGCGAAAACACCATATATTTT. The chain couples TRBV18 to TRBJ1-3; TRBD1 aligns across 9 bases. CDR1 and CDR2 (germline): KGHSH, LQKENI. V trimming: 3 bases; J trimming: 6 bases; junction bases outside the gene matches: 6. This CDR3 contains 15 residues. Drawing the rest from reference TRBV18 and TRBJ1-3, the complete variable domain is NAGVMQNPRHLVRRRGQEARLRCSPMKGHSHVYWYRQLPEEGLKFMVYLQKENIIDESGMPKERFSAEFPKEGPSILRIQQVVRGDSAAYFCASSPGQGRENTIYFGEGSWLTVV.

V and J are TRBV27 and TRBJ2-1; a possible D gene is TRBD1 (6 bases). Deletions cut 5 bases from V and 9 bases from J, with 11 bases between. The CDR3 runs to 12 residues. Germline CDR1 MNHEY, CDR2 SMNVEV (reference sequence). The CDR3 nucleotides read TGTGCCAGCAGTCTCAGGGGTCTTGAGCAGTTCTTC. This sequence encodes CASSLRGLEQFF.

This clone was observed a handful of times. The rearrangement joins TRBV7-9 to TRBJ1-2; 7 nucleotides align to TRBD1. Germline loops: CDR1 SEHNR, CDR2 FQNEAQ (reference sequence). The CDR3 loop spans 12 amino acids. The junction had 7 bases not matched to a gene; V was cut back by 5 bases and J by 10 bases. CDR3 nucleotides: TGTGCCAGCAGCGTTGGGACAGCCACCTACACCTTC. Translation gives CASSVGTATYTF.

The table lists this clone with a few counts. Here the CDR3 DNA reads TGTGCCAGCACACGGACAGTAAACACTGAAGCTTTCTTT. This codes for CASTRTVNTEAFF. The chain joins TRBV3-1 (or the pseudogene TRBV3-2) to TRBJ1-1, with D tentatively TRBD1 (6 bases). V lost 7 bases to trimming and J lost 2 bases, with 11 bases between them. Germline CDR1 reads LGHDT; CDR2 reads YNNKEL (reference sequence). CDR3 length equals 13 residues.